These T cell receptor beta chains were read from a single sample in a study of Ad26.COV2.S vaccination and SARS-CoV-2 variants. Produced via immunoSEQ multiplex PCR; TCRdb's table is partial and in-frame only. The sample contains about 94,000 clones, around 82% of which appear only once. The input for sequencing was peripheral blood, taken after recovery from COVID-19. These receptors came from a human donor who had recovered from COVID-19. Each CDR3 is given with its conserved first and last residue. Each record gives: J gene, D gene, V gene, clone size, CDR3 DNA, CDR3 protein. D genes are given only for firm matches. The size entry is marked missing in some rows and otherwise reads once, few, many or a size class.

TRBJ2-3 | - | TRBV19 | - | TGTGCCAGTAGTACAACGGGAGCGCGAATGGATACGCAGTATTTT | CASSTTGARMDTQYF
TRBJ1-2 | - | TRBV19 | - | TGTGCCAGTAGTGGGATCGCATCCTATGGCTACACCTTC | CASSGIASYGYTF
TRBJ1-5 | - | TRBV19 | - | TGTGCCAGTAGTATCGCGGCCGAGTATAATCAGCCCCAGCATTTT | CASSIAAEYNQPQHF
TRBJ1-2 | TRBD1 | TRBV28 | - | TGTGCCAGCAGGACAGGGGCCGGCTACACCTTC | CASRTGAGYTF
TRBJ2-5 | TRBD1 | TRBV6-1 | - | TGTGCCAGCAGTGAAGTCAGGGGGGAGACCCAGTACTTC | CASSEVRGETQYF
TRBJ2-3 | - | TRBV19 | - | TGTGCCAGTAGTATATCAGATACGCAGTATTTT | CASSISDTQYF
TRBJ2-6 | - | TRBV4-3 | - | TGCGCCAGCAGCCAAGAACTACAGGGACCTGGGGCCAACGTCCTGACTTTC | CASSQELQGPGANVLTF
TRBJ1-6 | - | TRBV2 | few | TGTGCCAGCAGTATGGAGACCACACCCCTCCACTTT | CASSMETTPLHF
TRBJ2-1 | - | TRBV7-3 | - | TGTGCCAGCTCGCTCACGGGGACCGGCAATGAGCAGTTCTTC | CASSLTGTGNEQFF
TRBJ2-1 | - | TRBV15 | - | TGTGCCACCAGCAGAGATCTGGCGGTTGAGCAGTTCTTC | CATSRDLAVEQFF
TRBJ2-7 | TRBD1 | TRBV24-1 | medium-sized | TGTGCCACCAGTGATTCTCGGACAGGAGCCTACGAGCAGTACTTC | CATSDSRTGAYEQYF
TRBJ2-5 | - | TRBV7-9 | - | TGTGCCAGCAGCCTGACGAGGGGGATTGAAGAGACCCAGTACTTC | CASSLTRGIEETQYF
TRBJ2-5 | - | TRBV10-3 | - | TGTGCCATCAGCGAAGGGAACAGGGCCCAGTACTTC | CAISEGNRAQYF
TRBJ1-2 | TRBD1 | TRBV6-4 | once | TGTGCCAGCAGTCGGGACAGGGGGCAGGAGGGCTACACCTTC | CASSRDRGQEGYTF
TRBJ2-1 | TRBD1 | TRBV5-1 | - | TGCGCCAGCAGCCCAACCGACAGGGAAAACAATGAGCAGTTCTTC | CASSPTDRENNEQFF
TRBJ2-7 | - | TRBV27 | - | TGTGCCAGCAGTTTAGGCAGGGATTACGGCGAGCAGTACTTC | CASSLGRDYGEQYF
TRBJ2-3 | - | TRBV29-1 | - | TGCAGCGCCTCAGACGGCACAGATACGCAGTATTTT | CSASDGTDTQYF
TRBJ2-1 | TRBD2 | TRBV7-9 | - | TGTGCCAGCAGCTCTATAAAGGGACTAGCGGGAGTCAATGAGCAGTTCTTC | CASSSIKGLAGVNEQFF
TRBJ2-3 | - | TRBV15 | - | TGTGCCACCAGTGGGGTAACAGATACGCAGTATTTT | CATSGVTDTQYF
TRBJ1-2 | - | TRBV19 | once | TGTGCCAGTAGTGACCGGTATGGCTACACCTTC | CASSDRYGYTF
TRBJ2-2 | TRBD1 | TRBV27 | - | TGTGCCAGCAGTGGAGAGGGGGCCGTAAACACCGGGGAGCTGTTTTTT | CASSGEGAVNTGELFF
TRBJ2-2 | - | TRBV21-1 | - | TGTGCCAGCATTGGAAGCGCGGGACTTTACACCGGGGAGCTGTTTTTT | CASIGSAGLYTGELFF
TRBJ1-2 | - | TRBV6-2/TRBV6-3 | - | TGTGCCAGCAGTTACTCTGCGCAGTCAGATTTCTATGGCTACACCTTC | CASSYSAQSDFYGYTF
TRBJ2-7 | - | TRBV4-3 | - | TGCGCCAGCAGCCAACAGACGAAGGTGGCCCCCTACGAGCAGTACTTC | CASSQQTKVAPYEQYF
TRBJ1-1 | - | TRBV6-5 | once | TGTGCCAGCCGCCAGTTCGCGTCCAAAGCTTTCTTT | CASRQFASKAFF
TRBJ2-2 | TRBD2 | TRBV27 | - | TGTGCCAGCAGTCCTAGCGGGAGAGATACCGGGGAGCTGTTTTTT | CASSPSGRDTGELFF
TRBJ1-5 | TRBD1 | TRBV28 | - | TGTGCCAGCATTGAGGCACCGGGACAGGGTCTCTGGAGCAATCAGCCCCAGCATTTT | CASIEAPGQGLWSNQPQHF
TRBJ2-1 | TRBD1 | TRBV7-6 | once | TGTGCCAGCAGCCGAAGGGACAGGGAAGGTGGGCACAATGAGCAGTTCTTC | CASSRRDREGGHNEQFF
TRBJ1-1 | - | TRBV28 | - | TGTGCCAGCACCGTTGGCGGGCTGGGAAACACTGAAGCTTTCTTT | CASTVGGLGNTEAFF
TRBJ2-7 | - | TRBV18 | - | TGTGCCAGCTTCCGGCAGGAGAGCTCCTACGAGCAGTACTTC | CASFRQESSYEQYF
TRBJ2-7 | - | TRBV28 | - | TGTGCCAGCAGCCCGCCAGACACCTACGAGCAGTACTTC | CASSPPDTYEQYF
TRBJ2-5 | TRBD2 | TRBV9 | - | TGTGCCAGCAGCGATAGCGGGATAGCCCTTGAGACCCAGTACTTC | CASSDSGIALETQYF
TRBJ2-2 | - | TRBV2 | - | TGTGCCAGCAGCCGAGGGGGGGAGCTGTTTTTT | CASSRGGELFF
TRBJ2-7 | TRBD2 | TRBV4-1 | - | TGCGCCAGCAGCACAACTAGCGGGTCCTACGAGCAGTACTTC | CASSTTSGSYEQYF
TRBJ2-7 | - | TRBV28 | - | TGTGCCTATGGAAGGGGGTACGAGCAGTACTTC | CAYGRGYEQYF
TRBJ2-1 | TRBD2 | TRBV25-1 | - | TGTGCCAGCAGTGAAGCTTTAAAGCGGGACTCGATCAATGAGCAGTTCTTC | CASSEALKRDSINEQFF
TRBJ2-3 | TRBD2 | TRBV13 | - | TGTGCCAGCAGCTTAGAGGGCGGGGGACCCACAGATACGCAGTATTTT | CASSLEGGGPTDTQYF
TRBJ2-1 | TRBD2 | TRBV7-6 | - | TGTGCCAGCAGCGGGGTGCATCGTGGGGGGGATAGGGCTAGAGAGTACAATGAGCAGTTCTTC | CASSGVHRGGDRAREYNEQFF
TRBJ2-7 | TRBD1 | TRBV4-3 | - | TGCGCCAGCAGCCAGTCCAGGGGGTTGTCGCAAGAGCAGTACTTC | CASSQSRGLSQEQYF
TRBJ2-7 | TRBD1 | TRBV6-5 | - | TGTGCCAGCAACGGACAGGGAGGCTACGAGCAGTACTTC | CASNGQGGYEQYF
TRBJ2-3 | - | TRBV7-3 | - | TGTGCCAGCAGCTTAGTACGTCAAGATACGCAGTATTTT | CASSLVRQDTQYF
TRBJ2-2 | - | TRBV28 | - | TGTGCCAGCAGTTCGGGCACCGGGGAGCTGTTTTTT | CASSSGTGELFF
TRBJ2-7 | - | TRBV28 | - | TGTGCCAGCAGGCCATTGGGGCTCGCCTACGAGCAGTACTTC | CASRPLGLAYEQYF
TRBJ1-1 | - | TRBV11-2 | once | TGTGCCAGCAGCTTACGGGGAGAGGGGACTGAAGCTTTCTTT | CASSLRGEGTEAFF
TRBJ2-3 | TRBD2 | TRBV20-1 | - | TGCAGTGCTAGTCATTCCGGGACTAGCGGGAGGGCCGGGGCAGATACGCAGTATTTT | CSASHSGTSGRAGADTQYF
TRBJ2-1 | TRBD2 | TRBV7-9 | - | TGTGCCAGCAGGAGGACTAGCGGGAGGGCCCCCAATGAGCAGTTCTTC | CASRRTSGRAPNEQFF
TRBJ1-2 | - | TRBV19 | once | TGTGCCAGTAGTGTTGACAGACCTAACTATGGCTACACCTTC | CASSVDRPNYGYTF
TRBJ2-1 | TRBD2 | TRBV7-9 | - | TGTGCCAGCAGCTTAGTTGGGGGCGGGGGGAATGAGCAGTTCTTC | CASSLVGGGGNEQFF
TRBJ2-1 | TRBD2 | TRBV28 | once | TGTGCCAGCGCTAGCGGCTACAATGAGCAGTTCTTC | CASASGYNEQFF
TRBJ1-1 | TRBD1 | TRBV4-2 | - | TGTGCCAGCAGCCCGGGACAGGGTCTAGCTTTCTTT | CASSPGQGLAFF
TRBJ2-7 | - | TRBV11-2 | - | TGTGCCAGCAGCCCAACCGGGCCACTCTACGAGCAGTACTTC | CASSPTGPLYEQYF
TRBJ2-7 | - | TRBV5-1 | - | TGCGCCAGCAGCGACCTGGCCGAGCAGTACTTC | CASSDLAEQYF
TRBJ2-4 | - | TRBV6-2/TRBV6-3 | - | TGTGCCAGCAGACCTTTGGACGTCTTAGCCAAAAACATTCAGTACTTC | CASRPLDVLAKNIQYF
TRBJ2-1 | - | TRBV2 | - | TGTGCCAGCAGTGAAGCGGTTCTGGGTACCCAGGGCCTAAGCTCCTACAATGAGCAGTTCTTC | CASSEAVLGTQGLSSYNEQFF
TRBJ1-5 | TRBD1 | TRBV28 | - | TGTGCCACTCGTACCGGGACAGGGGCCGTTTATAGCAATCAGCCCCAGCATTTT | CATRTGTGAVYSNQPQHF
TRBJ2-1 | - | TRBV6-5 | - | TGTGCCAGCACTTCATTCCCCTACAATGAGCAGTTCTTC | CASTSFPYNEQFF
TRBJ2-7 | - | TRBV7-8 | few | TGTGCCAGCAGCCTCTCACGGGGAAGCTCTGCCTCCTACGAGCAGTACTTC | CASSLSRGSSASYEQYF